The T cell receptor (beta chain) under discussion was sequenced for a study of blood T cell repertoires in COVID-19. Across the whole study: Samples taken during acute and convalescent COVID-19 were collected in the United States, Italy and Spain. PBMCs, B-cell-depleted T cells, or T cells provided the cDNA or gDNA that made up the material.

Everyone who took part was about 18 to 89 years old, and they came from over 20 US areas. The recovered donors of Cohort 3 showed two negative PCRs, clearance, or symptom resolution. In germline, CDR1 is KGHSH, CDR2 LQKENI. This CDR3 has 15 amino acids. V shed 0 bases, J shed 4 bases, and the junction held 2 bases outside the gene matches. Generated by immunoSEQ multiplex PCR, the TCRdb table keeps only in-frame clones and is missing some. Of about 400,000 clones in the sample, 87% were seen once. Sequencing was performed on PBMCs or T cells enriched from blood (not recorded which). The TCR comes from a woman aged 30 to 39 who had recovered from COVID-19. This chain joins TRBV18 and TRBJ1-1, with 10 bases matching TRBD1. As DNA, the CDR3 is TGTGCCAGCTCACCACCAAGGGACAGGGGCACTGAAGCTTTCTTT. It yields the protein CASSPPRDRGTEAFF.